The TCR beta chain described here comes from a study of tumor-infiltrating lymphocytes in primary liver carcinoma. On the study more broadly: There were roughly 3.5 to 8 million productive TCRbeta reads per sample, a yield similar across tissue types.

CDR1 is SGHRS, CDR2 YFSETQ, per germline. V was clipped by 1 base and J by 2 bases; unmatched bases: 3. CDR3 length: 16 amino acids. Study results and limitations: Tumor-blood pairs (like tumor-adjacent pairs) overlapped less than tumor region pairs did.

Reverse transcription of about 0.5 ug total RNA with a constant-region primer produced TCR beta cDNA. Three rounds of nested multiplex PCR with slightly modified ARM-PCR produced TCR beta libraries. Investigators reported that the first two PCR rounds, at about 9 cycles each, used TRBV1-TRBV30 forward primers with a C-beta reverse primer. MiXCR was run by TCRdb on the multiplex PCR reads, yielding one entry per CDR3 protein. The sample has roughly 100,000 distinct CDR3 sequences, about two thirds seen once. Co-extracted RNA and DNA came from approximately 20-30 mg of unsorted bulk tissue. Turning to this clonotype: Antigen specificity is unknown.

The origin of this receptor is a woman between 55 and 75 years old with primary liver carcinoma and hepatitis B virus infection. Sample: liver tumor tissue from sampling region 2. As to subset: tumor region T2, inferior pole. This chain uses TRBV5-1 with TRBJ2-2; 9 bases are a match to TRBD1. Here the CDR3 reads CASSLMGQGNTGELFF. The CDR3 nucleotides read TGCGCCAGCAGCTTGATGGGACAGGGAAACACCGGGGAGCTGTTTTTT.